Listed here are 24 T cell receptor beta chains from one sample, sequenced in a study of blood T cell repertoires in COVID-19. Data came from immunoSEQ multiplex PCR; TCRdb stores just in-frame clones and leaves some out. Here the sample spans fewer than 200,000 clones, about four fifths being singletons. The specimen was peripheral blood. The receptor set was obtained from a woman aged 40 to 50 with COVID-19, enrolled during active disease.

This chain uses TRBV6-2 or TRBV6-3 with TRBJ2-7; 14 bases are a match to TRBD2. Germline values: CDR1 MNHEY, CDR2 SVGEGT. This CDR3 has 15 amino acids. Trimming cost V 5 bases and J 6 bases; bases outside gene matches: 6. Written as DNA, the CDR3 is TGTGCCAGCAGTCAAAGGACTAGCGGGAGGTCCGAGCAGTACTTC. Its translation is CASSQRTSGRSEQYF.

The rearrangement joins TRBV11-2 to TRBJ2-7; 10 bases align to TRBD1. The CDR3 sequence is 15 residues long. V shed 2 bases and J 4 bases; nucleotides not matched to a gene: 5. Germline V gives CDR1 SGHAT, CDR2 FQNNGV. Here the CDR3 reads CASSLRTGGGYEQYV. The CDR3 DNA is TGTGCCAGCAGCTTAAGGACAGGGGGAGGGTACGAGCAGTACGTC.

This chain uses TRBV9 with TRBJ2-3; D is perhaps TRBD2 (5 bases). The V end was cut by 4 bases, the J end by 3 bases, with 15 bases between. CDR1 is SGDLS, CDR2 YYNGEE, per germline. CDR3 size: 15 residues. CDR3 region: CASSPRPRGTDTQYF. The CDR3 DNA reads TGTGCCAGCAGCCCCAGGCCCCGAGGGACAGATACGCAGTATTTT. Full variable domain (rest looked up from reference TRBV9 and TRBJ2-3): DSGVTQTPKHLITATGQRVTLRCSPRSGDLSVYWYQQSLDQGLQFLIQYYNGEERAKGNILERFSAQQFPDLHSELNLSSLELGDSALYFCASSPRPRGTDTQYFGPGTRLTVL.

V and J are TRBV6-5 and TRBJ2-5; D call uncertain. Trimming cost V 10 bases and J 5 bases, with 14 bases left between them. The CDR3 is 12 amino acids. The germline gives CDR1 MNHEY, CDR2 SVGAGI. In DNA, the CDR3 is TGTGCCACTCTCGTTAAACGGGAGACCCAGTACTTC. Amino acids: CATLVKRETQYF.

The genes are TRBV2 and TRBJ1-2; possibly TRBD1 for D (6 bases). The CDR3 runs 14 residues. Trimming took off 5 bases at V and 8 bases at J, with 18 bases between the two ends. Germline CDR1 and CDR2: SNHLY and FYNNEI. CDR3 DNA: TGTGCCAGCAGTTGGACAGCTCTTAACGGGGGCTACACCTTC. This sequence encodes CASSWTALNGGYTF.

The chain is built from TRBV7-2 and TRBJ2-1, with 12 bases lining up with TRBD2. CDR1 and CDR2 from the germline V gene are SGHTA and FQGNSA. J lost 6 bases, V lost 6 bases, and 9 bases had no gene match. CDR3 length equals 16 residues. The CDR3 region is CASSLAGGSPSNEQFF. The CDR3 bases are TGTGCCAGCAGTCTAGCGGGGGGGAGTCCTAGCAATGAGCAGTTCTTC.

The J gene is TRBJ2-7, the V gene TRBV11-2, with 9 bases identical to TRBD2. The junction had 7 bases not matched to a gene; V was cut back by 8 bases and J by 2 bases. The CDR3 totals 14 residues. Germline assignment: CDR1 SGHAT and CDR2 FQNNGV. For the CDR3, the DNA is TGTGCCAGCCGGAGGGCGGGAGGGCCCTACGAGCAGTACTTC. Its protein product is CASRRAGGPYEQYF. Supplemented by reference TRBV11-2 and TRBJ2-7, the full variable domain reads EAGVAQSPRYKIIEKRQSVAFWCNPISGHATLYWYQQILGQGPKLLIQFQNNGVVDDSQLPKDRFSAERLKGVDSTLKIQPAKLEDSAVYLCASRRAGGPYEQYFGPGTRLTVT.

This sequence joins TRBV21-1 and TRBJ2-7; TRBD1, the table's D call, was not compared with the DNA. TRBV21-1 counts as a pseudogene. CDR3 length: 16 residues. The DNA of the CDR3 is TGTGCCAGCAGCATTATAGGACACCTTGACTCCTACGAGCAGTACGTC. Amino acid sequence: CASSIIGHLDSYEQYV.

The chain uses TRBV3-1 (or the pseudogene TRBV3-2) and TRBJ2-5, with D hard to call. The germline V gene has CDR1 LGHDT and CDR2 YNNKEL (reference sequence). The CDR3 consists of 16 residues. V lost 4 bases, J lost 2 bases, and 17 bases lay in between. The CDR3 is CASSPPTGFVQETQYF. The CDR3 DNA follows: TGTGCCAGCAGCCCCCCGACTGGGTTTGTACAAGAGACCCAGTACTTC.

Of note for this clone: Other DNA sequences in the same sample also yield this CDR3. The chain recombines TRBV3-1 (or the pseudogene TRBV3-2) with TRBJ1-2; maybe TRBD1 (6 bases). Trimming removed 4 bases at V and 2 bases at J, with 11 bases between. The CDR3 spans 14 residues. Germline V gene lookup returns CDR1 LGHDT and CDR2 YNNKEL (reference sequence). The CDR3 bases are TGTGCCAGCAGCCTCAGGACAGCCAACTATGGCTACACCTTC. Amino acids: CASSLRTANYGYTF.

This clone was recorded a few times. The chain links TRBV5-6 to TRBJ2-3; no definite D call. This CDR3 comprises 12 residues. Germline CDR1 is SGHDT and CDR2 is YYEEEE. Deletions cut 4 bases from V and 2 bases from J, with 5 bases between. The CDR3 sequence: CASSRVTDTQYF. CDR3 DNA sequence: TGTGCCAGCAGCCGGGTCACAGATACGCAGTATTTT.

The chain carries TRBV5-1 and TRBJ2-1; TRBD1 matches 7 bases. The CDR3 consists of 17 residues. Germline V CDR1 and CDR2: SGHRS, YFSETQ. V was clipped by 1 base and J by 5 bases; unmatched bases: 12. For the CDR3, the DNA is TGCGCCAGCAGCTTGAGCCAGGGGGTAAGGAGTAACAATGAGCAGTTCTTC. Protein sequence: CASSLSQGVRSNNEQFF.

The chain carries TRBV2 and TRBJ2-3; TRBD1 matches 9 bases. Germline CDR1 and CDR2: SNHLY and FYNNEI. This CDR3 is 15 amino acids long. Unmatched junction bases numbered 8, after V lost 4 bases and J lost 6 bases. For the CDR3, the DNA is TGTGCCAGCAGTGGTGATGGGACAGGGAAGGATACGCAGTATTTT. It codes for CASSGDGTGKDTQYF.

The rearrangement uses TRBV12-3 or TRBV12-4 and TRBJ1-1, with D maybe TRBD1 (5 bases). The CDR3 spans 13 residues. V lost 2 bases and J 8 bases, leaving 12 bases between the germline ends. CDR3 amino acids: CASSLFKGNEAFF. The CDR3 nucleotides read TGTGCCAGCAGTTTATTTAAGGGGAACGAAGCTTTCTTT.

In its sample, this clone was seen once. The chain combines TRBV10-3 with TRBJ2-3, with a weak D call TRBD1 (5 bases). Trimming left V 4 bases short and J 4 bases short, with 12 bases between. Germline lookup yields CDR1 ENHRY and CDR2 SYGVKD. The CDR3 extends over 14 amino acids. The CDR3 sequence: CAISGQGWADTQYF. In DNA, the CDR3 is TGTGCCATCAGTGGGCAGGGTTGGGCAGATACGCAGTATTTT.

J is TRBJ2-1 and V is TRBV4-2, with D possibly being TRBD2 (6 bases). CDR1 and CDR2 (germline): LGHNA, YNFKEQ. The CDR3 contains 15 residues. The V end was cut by 0 bases, the J end by 10 bases, with 16 bases between. The CDR3 here is CASSQDWGEVGEQFF. The CDR3, as DNA: TGTGCCAGCAGCCAAGATTGGGGGGAGGTGGGCGAGCAGTTCTTC.

V usage is TRBV19 and J usage is TRBJ1-2, with D uncertain. Germline assignment: CDR1 LNHDA and CDR2 SQIVND (reference sequence). This CDR3 contains 13 residues. V was trimmed by 3 bases and J by 4 bases, leaving 9 bases between them. The CDR3 loop reads CASSIVPGYGYTF. The CDR3 DNA sequence: TGTGCCAGTAGTATCGTCCCGGGCTATGGCTACACCTTC.

This clone was counted only a few times. This chain joins TRBV11-3 and TRBJ2-2; 9 bases map to TRBD1. V was pared by 1 base and J by 3 bases, with 6 bases of the junction left unmatched. The CDR3 sequence is 17 residues long. Germline CDR1 SGHNT, CDR2 YENEEA. CDR3 in amino acids: CASSLGDRVQYTGELFF. In nucleotides, the CDR3 is TGTGCCAGCAGCTTAGGGGACAGGGTCCAATACACCGGGGAGCTGTTTTTT.

The chain joins TRBV30 to TRBJ1-6, with D unclear. Per germline, CDR1 GTSNPN and CDR2 SVGIG (reference sequence). This CDR3 is 14 amino acids long. Trimming took 0 bases from V and 7 from J, leaving 10 bases between them. DNA for the CDR3: TGTGCCTGGAGTGTGGTAGCGGAAAATTCACCCCTCCACTTT. Translation gives CAWSVVAENSPLHF.

The chain employs TRBV7-3 and TRBJ2-2; TRBD1 might be the D (6 bases). Germline V gene sequence: CDR1 SGHTA, CDR2 FQGTGA. This CDR3 spans 16 amino acids. The V end lost 4 bases, the J end lost 0 bases, and 12 bases lay between the germline ends. The CDR3 region has the DNA TGTGCCAGCAGCTCAGACAGGCCCTCGAACACCGGGGAGCTGTTTTTT. It yields the protein CASSSDRPSNTGELFF.

The V gene is TRBV30, the J gene TRBJ2-3, with D perhaps matching TRBD2 (7 bases). The CDR3 is made up of 12 amino acids. Germline V lookup: CDR1 GTSNPN, CDR2 SVGIG (reference sequence). Trimming shortened V by 6 bases and J by 5 bases, and 12 bases separated the two germline ends. The CDR3 protein is CACRGAGDTQYF. DNA for the CDR3: TGTGCCTGCCGGGGGGCGGGAGATACGCAGTATTTT.

There are a few counts of this clone. The chain carries TRBV6-6 and TRBJ1-3, with a weak D call TRBD1 (5 bases). With 5 bases removed from V and 1 base from J, the gap between germline ends came to 9 bases. This CDR3 region has 14 residues. Germline V gene sequence: CDR1 MNHNY, CDR2 SVGAGI (reference sequence). The CDR3 spells CASSGGGSGNTIYF. The CDR3 coding sequence is TGTGCCAGCAGTGGCGGGGGATCTGGAAACACCATATATTTT.

This clone was detected ten times or more. The same CDR3 can be traced to other DNA sequences in this sample. This rearrangement joins TRBV19 to TRBJ1-5; 7 positions agree with TRBD1. The germline CDR1 and CDR2 sequences are LNHDA and SQIVND (reference sequence). This CDR3 comprises 14 residues. The V segment lost 5 bases and the J segment 3 bases; nucleotides outside the gene matches: 4. The CDR3 sequence: CASSRQGYNQPQHF. CDR3 DNA: TGTGCCAGTAGTCGACAGGGATACAATCAGCCCCAGCATTTT.

The V gene is TRBV20-1, the J gene TRBJ2-5, with 7 bases fitting TRBD1. The CDR3 has 11 amino acids. V lost 8 bases, J lost 5 bases, and 5 bases stayed unmatched. Germline CDR1 and CDR2: DFQATT and SNEGSKA (reference sequence). This CDR3 reads CSIQGRETQYF. The CDR3 region has the DNA TGCAGTATACAGGGGCGGGAGACCCAGTACTTC.